The 19 T cell receptor beta chains below all came from one sample that was sequenced in a study of graft-versus-host responses after intestinal transplantation (dated by TCRdb to the early 2020s). The library came from the immunoSEQ multiplex PCR assay. TCRdb stores this immuneACCESS table with in-frame sequences only. Part of the clones is absent; in the studies checked, under half of the shortfall reflects unresolved V genes, and no reason is known for the rest. The sample has 10,000 to 15,000 clones on record, about 88% of them singletons. The top ten clonotypes cover 8.5% to 9% of the sample. Sequenced here: PBMCs, sampled about 300 days after intestinal transplant. These receptors came from a human patient who received an intestinal transplant, so some T cells may come from the graft donor.

The chain couples TRBV15 to TRBJ2-1; no definite D call. V lost 0 bases, J lost 10 bases, and 7 bases lay in between. In germline, CDR1 is LNHNV, CDR2 YYDKDF (reference sequence). This CDR3 spans 12 amino acids. The CDR3 region has the DNA TGTGCCACCAGCAGAGATCGGTGGGAGCAGTTCTTC. Encoded protein: CATSRDRWEQFF.

V is TRBV7-2 and J is TRBJ2-2, with TRBD2 identical over 10 bases. V shed 4 bases, J shed 4 bases, and the junction held 9 bases outside the gene matches. The CDR3 length is 17 residues. Germline V gene sequence: CDR1 SGHTA, CDR2 FQGNSA. The chain's CDR3 is CASSSPLAGVATGELFF. In DNA, the CDR3 is TGTGCCAGCAGCTCTCCTCTAGCGGGAGTGGCCACCGGGGAGCTGTTTTTT.

The V gene is TRBV14, the J gene TRBJ2-7, with D maybe TRBD2 (6 bases). V was trimmed by 1 base and J by 7 bases, leaving 23 bases between them. This CDR3 has 17 amino acids. Germline V gene sequence: CDR1 SGHDN, CDR2 FVKESK. The CDR3 nucleotides are TGTGCCAGCAGCCAAGCTTCTGGGACTCCCAAAAAACGGGAGCAGTACTTC. Protein: CASSQASGTPKKREQYF.

The genes are TRBV10-1 and TRBJ2-3; TRBD2 matches at 9 bases. The V and J ends lost 0 bases and 3 bases, in that order; junction bases with no gene match: 4. This CDR3 has 16 residues. Germline CDR1 is WNHNN and CDR2 is SYGVQD (reference sequence). CDR3 sequence (DNA): TGCGCCAGCAGTGAGTCTGCGCTAGCGGGGACAGATACGCAGTATTTT. This encodes CASSESALAGTDTQYF.

With regard to this clone: Other DNA sequences in the sample encode the same CDR3. The rearrangement joins TRBV30 to TRBJ2-3; 14 nucleotides match TRBD2. The junction had 5 bases not matched to a gene; V was cut back by 0 bases and J by 6 bases. Germline loops: CDR1 GTSNPN, CDR2 SVGIG (reference sequence). This CDR3 is built from 16 residues. The CDR3 protein is CAWSVGLAGGWDTQYF. Here the CDR3 DNA reads TGTGCCTGGAGTGTCGGACTAGCGGGAGGATGGGATACGCAGTATTTT.

This clone turned up a few times. The chain links TRBV2 to TRBJ1-4, with no clear D. CDR3 length: 13 residues. Between the trimmed V and J ends, which lost 5 bases and 5 bases, there was a span of 9 bases. Per the germline V gene, CDR1 is SNHLY and CDR2 is FYNNEI. This chain's CDR3 is CASSRSLNEKLFF. The DNA of the CDR3 is TGTGCCAGCAGTAGAAGCCTAAATGAAAAACTGTTTTTT.

The chain carries TRBV12-2 and TRBJ1-2; the table's D call, TRBD1, has no DNA check behind it. TRBV12-2 is a pseudogene locus. The CDR3 has 14 residues. The CDR3 protein is CASRLAVQGRGYTF. DNA of the CDR3: TGTGCAAGTCGCTTAGCGGTACAGGGTAGGGGCTACACCTTC.

The rearrangement uses TRBV6-5 and TRBJ1-2, with 9 bases lining up with TRBD1. Germline-derived CDR1 and CDR2 are MNHEY and SVGAGI. This CDR3 has 15 amino acids. With V trimmed by 4 bases and J by 4 bases, 7 bases remained unmatched. The DNA of the CDR3 is TGTGCCAGCAGTTCCCCGGACAGGGGACTCTATGGCTACACCTTC. Residues: CASSSPDRGLYGYTF.

The chain uses TRBV14 and TRBJ2-2, with 7 positions matching TRBD1. Germline loops: CDR1 SGHDN, CDR2 FVKESK. With V trimmed by 4 bases and J by 3 bases, 5 bases remained unmatched. The CDR3 runs to 15 residues. CDR3 sequence: CASSRITGDTGELFF. As DNA, the CDR3 is TGTGCCAGCAGCCGGATCACAGGGGACACCGGGGAGCTGTTTTTT.

The chain carries TRBV30 and TRBJ1-4; D not certain. The CDR3 is 17 residues long. CDR1 is GTSNPN, CDR2 SVGIG, per germline (reference sequence). Deletions cut 3 bases from V and 2 bases from J, with 19 bases between. The CDR3 is CAWRREGGGITNEKLFF. In nucleotides, the CDR3 is TGTGCCTGGAGAAGAGAGGGAGGAGGGATTACTAATGAAAAACTGTTTTTT.

J is TRBJ1-2 and V is TRBV5-6; 12 bases are shared with TRBD1. Germline loops: CDR1 SGHDT, CDR2 YYEEEE. V dropped 4 bases and J dropped 8; count of bases not matched to a gene: 3. The CDR3 extends over 13 amino acids. CDR3 in DNA: TGTGCCAGCAGCAGGGGACAGGGGGCCGGCTACACCTTC. Amino acids: CASSRGQGAGYTF.

The chain employs TRBV4-2 and TRBJ2-5; perhaps TRBD2 as D (7 bases). V lost 1 base and J 2 bases, leaving 14 bases between the germline ends. Germline CDR1 LGHNA, CDR2 YNFKEQ. This CDR3 contains 16 residues. The CDR3 sequence: CASSQGAGARQETQYF. Written as DNA, the CDR3 is TGTGCCAGCAGCCAAGGGGCGGGGGCTAGGCAAGAGACCCAGTACTTC.

This sequence joins TRBV7-6 and TRBJ2-7; D could derive from TRBD1 or TRBD2 (5 bases each). Germline CDR1 SGHVS, CDR2 FNYEAQ. The CDR3 runs 13 residues. The ends were cut back, 3 bases at V and 2 bases at J, with 8 bases in the middle. The CDR3 DNA is TGTGCCAGCAGCTTGGGGGTTGCCTACGAGCAGTACTTC. As protein: CASSLGVAYEQYF. Using reference TRBV7-6 and TRBJ2-7 for the parts outside the CDR3, the full variable domain is GAGVSQSPRYKVTKRGQDVALRCDPISGHVSLYWYRQALGQGPEFLTYFNYEAQQDKSGLPNDRFSAERPEGSISTLTIQRTEQRDSAMYRCASSLGVAYEQYFGPGTRLTVT.

The sample holds a few counts of this clone. The chain links TRBV12-5 to TRBJ1-1; D possibly corresponds to TRBD1 (5 bases). The CDR3 runs 13 residues. Looked up from germline, CDR1 is LGHNT and CDR2 is FRNRAP. Trimming cost V 5 bases and J 1 base, with 8 bases left between them. CDR3 sequence reads: CASGEGPNTEAFF. The CDR3 coding sequence is TGTGCTAGTGGTGAGGGGCCGAACACTGAAGCTTTCTTT.

This clone appeared once. The V call is TRBV28, the J call TRBJ1-2, with a weak D call TRBD1 (5 bases). The CDR3 runs 18 residues. The germline V gene has CDR1 MDHEN and CDR2 SYDVKM. The V gene lost 3 bases and the J gene lost 1 base, with 21 bases spanning the gap. The CDR3 DNA reads TGTGCCAGCAGTTTTGATCGCAGGGCACTCCCGAGTAACTATGGCTACACCTTC. Encoded protein: CASSFDRRALPSNYGYTF.

The V gene is TRBV5-1, the J gene TRBJ1-3; D gene unclear. The CDR3 spans 16 residues. Trimming stripped 0 bases from V and 0 bases from J, with 10 bases between. Germline V gene sequence: CDR1 SGHRS, CDR2 YFSETQ. CDR3 region: CASSLAAGSSGNTIYF. The DNA for the CDR3 is TGCGCCAGCAGCTTGGCCGCCGGGAGCTCTGGAAACACCATATATTTT.

The chain employs TRBV5-1 and TRBJ2-1; 10 bases are shared with TRBD1. The CDR3 covers 15 residues. CDR1 and CDR2 (germline): SGHRS, YFSETQ. With 0 bases clipped from V and 7 bases from J, the junction kept 4 bases outside the gene matches. CDR3 coding DNA: TGCGCCAGCAGCTTGGACGGGACAGGGGTTAATGAGCAGTTCTTC. Residues: CASSLDGTGVNEQFF. Using reference TRBV5-1 and TRBJ2-1 for the parts outside the CDR3, the full variable domain is KAGVTQTPRYLIKTRGQQVTLSCSPISGHRSVSWYQQTPGQGLQFLFEYFSETQRNKGNFPGRFSGRQFSNSRSEMNVSTLELGDSALYLCASSLDGTGVNEQFFGPGTRLTVL.

CDR3 nucleotide sequence: TGCGCCAGCAGCCTCTCCGGGGGGGGAGGTACTGAAAAACTGTTTTTT. It yields the protein CASSLSGGGGTEKLFF. The chain couples TRBV4-1 to TRBJ1-4; D perhaps matches TRBD1 (5 bases). CDR1 and CDR2 from the germline V gene are MGHRA and YSYEKL. The CDR3 loop spans 16 amino acids. The germline V and J ends were trimmed by 4 bases and 7 bases, with 19 bases remaining between them.

The chain carries TRBV27 and TRBJ1-1; no definite D call. Trimming shortened V by 5 bases and J by 4 bases, and 14 bases separated the two germline ends. The germline gives CDR1 MNHEY, CDR2 SMNVEV (reference sequence). This CDR3 has 14 amino acids. The CDR3 DNA reads as TGTGCCAGCAGTCCGATTGCTGGGGTCACTGAAGCTTTCTTT. Translation: CASSPIAGVTEAFF.